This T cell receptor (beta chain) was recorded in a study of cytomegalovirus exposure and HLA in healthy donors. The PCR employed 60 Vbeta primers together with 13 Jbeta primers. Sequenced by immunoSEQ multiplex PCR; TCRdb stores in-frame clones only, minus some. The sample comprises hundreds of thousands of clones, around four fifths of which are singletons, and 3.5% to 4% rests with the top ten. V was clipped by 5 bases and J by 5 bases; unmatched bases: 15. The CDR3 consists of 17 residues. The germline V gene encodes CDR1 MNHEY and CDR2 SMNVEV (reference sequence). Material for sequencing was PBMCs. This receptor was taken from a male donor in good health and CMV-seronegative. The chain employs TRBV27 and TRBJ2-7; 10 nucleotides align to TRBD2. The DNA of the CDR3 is TGTGCCAGCAGTCCCAATCCACTAGCGGGACTCGCTCACGAGCAGTACTTC. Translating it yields CASSPNPLAGLAHEQYF.